The rows below give T cell receptor beta chains drawn from one sample of a study of T-cell reconstitution after alpha-beta-depleted transplantation in children. TCRdb reprocessed the PCR reads via MiXCR and lists one record per CDR3 protein. Of about a million distinct CDR3 sequences listed, less than 30% are singletons. This specimen consisted of PBMCs, mostly from graft donor cells, obtained 360 days after TCRalphabeta/CD19-depleted stem cell transplant. Every receptor here comes from a boy under three years old who had a stem cell transplant for SCID, so the T cells may come from the graft donor. The CDR3 runs from the conserved cysteine through the conserved F or W. The D gene is left open where the match is weak. Some rows have no size entry. The others give once, few or many, or a class for an expanded clone.

V gene: TRBV6-5; clone size: few; D gene: .; J gene: TRBJ2-3; CDR3 DNA: TGTGCCAGCAGTACGGACCGCGAAACCACAGATACGCAGTATTTT; CDR3 protein: CASSTDRETTDTQYF
V gene: TRBV10-3; clone size: .; D gene: .; J gene: TRBJ1-1; CDR3 DNA: TGTGCCATCAGTGATTATTGGGGGCGGAACACTGAAGCTTTCTTT; CDR3 protein: CAISDYWGRNTEAFF
V gene: TRBV7-6; clone size: .; D gene: TRBD2; J gene: TRBJ2-1; CDR3 DNA: TGTGCCAGCAGCATACTTACGCCTAGCGGGGGCATCCTCAATGAGCAGTTCTTC; CDR3 protein: CASSILTPSGGILNEQFF
V gene: TRBV18; clone size: .; D gene: TRBD1; J gene: TRBJ1-1; CDR3 DNA: TGTGTCAGCTCACCACAAGGACAGGGGGCCTTGGGCACTGAAGCTTTCTTT; CDR3 protein: CVSSPQGQGALGTEAFF
V gene: TRBV7-2; clone size: .; D gene: .; J gene: TRBJ1-5; CDR3 DNA: TGTGCCAGCAGCTTACGAGAAAGCAATCAGCCCCAGCATTTT; CDR3 protein: CASSLRESNQPQHF
V gene: TRBV28; clone size: .; D gene: TRBD2; J gene: TRBJ2-3; CDR3 DNA: TGTGCCAGCAGTTTATCCCCTAGCGGGGGCTCTAGCACAGATACGCAGTATTTT; CDR3 protein: CASSLSPSGGSSTDTQYF
V gene: TRBV4-1; clone size: few; D gene: .; J gene: TRBJ2-3; CDR3 DNA: TGCGCCAGCAGCCAAGTGAGACTCTTCACAGATACGCAGTATTTT; CDR3 protein: CASSQVRLFTDTQYF
V gene: TRBV20-1; clone size: few; D gene: .; J gene: TRBJ2-2; CDR3 DNA: TGCAGTGCTAGAAAGACCGCGAACACCGGGGAGCTGTTTTTT; CDR3 protein: CSARKTANTGELFF
V gene: TRBV20-1; clone size: few; D gene: .; J gene: TRBJ2-3; CDR3 DNA: TGCAGTGCCACAGCGGTGGCTAGGGGTACGCAGTATTTT; CDR3 protein: CSATAVARGTQYF
V gene: TRBV15; clone size: .; D gene: TRBD1; J gene: TRBJ2-5; CDR3 DNA: TGTGCCACCAGCAGAGTGGAGACAGGGGCAGAGACCCAGTACTTC; CDR3 protein: CATSRVETGAETQYF
V gene: TRBV4-1; clone size: .; D gene: TRBD2; J gene: TRBJ2-5; CDR3 DNA: TGCGCCAGCAGCCATCCCCGGGAGGAAGAGACCCAGTACTTC; CDR3 protein: CASSHPREEETQYF
V gene: TRBV20-1; clone size: few; D gene: .; J gene: TRBJ1-1; CDR3 DNA: TGCAGTGGAATTGGTGGAGTAACGAACACTGAAGCTTTCTTT; CDR3 protein: CSGIGGVTNTEAFF
V gene: TRBV12-3/TRBV12-4; clone size: .; D gene: TRBD1; J gene: TRBJ2-1; CDR3 DNA: TGTGCCAGCAGCCGGACAGGGGCCTTTTACAATGAGCAGTTCTTC; CDR3 protein: CASSRTGAFYNEQFF
V gene: TRBV28; clone size: .; D gene: .; J gene: TRBJ2-7; CDR3 DNA: TGTGCCAGCAGTTTTCCCGGGCAGATCTCCTACGAGCAGTACTTC; CDR3 protein: CASSFPGQISYEQYF
V gene: TRBV29-1; clone size: few; D gene: .; J gene: TRBJ2-7; CDR3 DNA: TGCAGTGGGCAGGTTGGTTACGAGCAGTACTTC; CDR3 protein: CSGQVGYEQYF
V gene: TRBV20-1; clone size: many; D gene: .; J gene: TRBJ2-5; CDR3 DNA: TGCAGTGCTAGACTTTCTGGGGAGACCCAGTACTTC; CDR3 protein: CSARLSGETQYF
V gene: TRBV12-3/TRBV12-4; clone size: .; D gene: TRBD2; J gene: TRBJ2-5; CDR3 DNA: TGTGCCAGCAGTTTAGGAATAGCGGGGGGGCCTGATCCCAAGACCCAGTACTTC; CDR3 protein: CASSLGIAGGPDPKTQYF
V gene: TRBV6-2/TRBV6-3; clone size: few; D gene: TRBD1; J gene: TRBJ2-7; CDR3 DNA: TGTGCCAGCAGTTTAGGGGGCAGGAAATCCTACGAGCAGTACTTC; CDR3 protein: CASSLGGRKSYEQYF
V gene: TRBV20-1; clone size: .; D gene: TRBD1; J gene: TRBJ2-5; CDR3 DNA: TGCAGTGCCGGGATCGCAGGGGGCTTTCAAGAGACCCAGTACTTC; CDR3 protein: CSAGIAGGFQETQYF
V gene: TRBV3-1; clone size: .; D gene: .; J gene: TRBJ1-2; CDR3 DNA: TGTGCCAGCAGCCAAGAAGGTGGCAGGGCGGGGGGCTACACCTTC; CDR3 protein: CASSQEGGRAGGYTF
V gene: TRBV29-1; clone size: .; D gene: .; J gene: TRBJ2-3; CDR3 DNA: TGCAGCGTTGACGACGGAGCGACAGATACGCAGTATTTT; CDR3 protein: CSVDDGATDTQYF
V gene: TRBV7-6; clone size: .; D gene: .; J gene: TRBJ2-5; CDR3 DNA: TGTGCCAGCAGCTACACCCACGAGACCCAGTACTTC; CDR3 protein: CASSYTHETQYF
V gene: TRBV10-3; clone size: few; D gene: .; J gene: TRBJ1-1; CDR3 DNA: TGTGCCATCAGTCGGCTGGGAGGCGCGAACACTGAAGCTTTCTTT; CDR3 protein: CAISRLGGANTEAFF
V gene: TRBV11-1; clone size: .; D gene: TRBD2; J gene: TRBJ2-6; CDR3 DNA: TGTGCCAGCAGCCCACCACTAGCGGGGGGGCTTTCTGGGGCCAACGTCCTGACTTTC; CDR3 protein: CASSPPLAGGLSGANVLTF
V gene: TRBV10-3; clone size: .; D gene: TRBD1; J gene: TRBJ2-3; CDR3 DNA: TGTGCCATCAGTGCATACGACAGGGGAAAAACAGATACGCAGTATTTT; CDR3 protein: CAISAYDRGKTDTQYF
V gene: TRBV2; clone size: .; D gene: .; J gene: TRBJ2-7; CDR3 DNA: TGTGCCAGCAGTGATCCCTCGAAGGGCGGATACGAGCAGTACTTC; CDR3 protein: CASSDPSKGGYEQYF
V gene: TRBV28; clone size: .; D gene: TRBD2; J gene: TRBJ2-1; CDR3 DNA: TGTGCCAGCAGTCGCTTAGCGGGGGGGACCTACAATGAGCAGTTCTTC; CDR3 protein: CASSRLAGGTYNEQFF
V gene: TRBV6-2/TRBV6-3; clone size: .; D gene: TRBD1; J gene: TRBJ2-7; CDR3 DNA: TGTGCCAGCAGCTCCCCGGGGGACAGGGTTGGCCGCGAGCAGTACTTC; CDR3 protein: CASSSPGDRVGREQYF
V gene: TRBV5-1; clone size: .; D gene: .; J gene: TRBJ2-5; CDR3 DNA: TGCGCCAGCAGCTTGGCCCCGGACATTACCCCGGAGACCCAGTACTTC; CDR3 protein: CASSLAPDITPETQYF
V gene: TRBV11-2; clone size: .; D gene: TRBD2; J gene: TRBJ2-2; CDR3 DNA: TGTGCCAGCAGCTATCTGCGGGGGGGCAAAACCGGGGAGGTGTTTTTT; CDR3 protein: CASSYLRGGKTGEVFF
V gene: TRBV5-1; clone size: .; D gene: TRBD2; J gene: TRBJ2-2; CDR3 DNA: TGCGCCAGCAGCTTGGCAAACCGGGAGGCCGGGGAGCTGTTTTTT; CDR3 protein: CASSLANREAGELFF
V gene: TRBV5-1; clone size: few; D gene: TRBD2; J gene: TRBJ2-3; CDR3 DNA: TGCGCCAGCAGCATCGAAGGACTAGCGGGGAGCACAGATACGCAGTATTTT; CDR3 protein: CASSIEGLAGSTDTQYF
V gene: TRBV5-6; clone size: .; D gene: TRBD2; J gene: TRBJ2-5; CDR3 DNA: TGTGCCAGCAGCTGGAGCGGGGGGGCGGAGGAGACCCAGTACTTC; CDR3 protein: CASSWSGGAEETQYF
V gene: TRBV5-6; clone size: few; D gene: .; J gene: TRBJ1-5; CDR3 DNA: TGTGCCAGCAGCTCGGACCTAATCTATCAGCCCCAGCATTTT; CDR3 protein: CASSSDLIYQPQHF
V gene: TRBV9; clone size: few; D gene: .; J gene: TRBJ2-2; CDR3 DNA: TGTGCCAGCAGCGTCGGGACGGGGCTGGTCGGGGAGCTGTTTTTT; CDR3 protein: CASSVGTGLVGELFF